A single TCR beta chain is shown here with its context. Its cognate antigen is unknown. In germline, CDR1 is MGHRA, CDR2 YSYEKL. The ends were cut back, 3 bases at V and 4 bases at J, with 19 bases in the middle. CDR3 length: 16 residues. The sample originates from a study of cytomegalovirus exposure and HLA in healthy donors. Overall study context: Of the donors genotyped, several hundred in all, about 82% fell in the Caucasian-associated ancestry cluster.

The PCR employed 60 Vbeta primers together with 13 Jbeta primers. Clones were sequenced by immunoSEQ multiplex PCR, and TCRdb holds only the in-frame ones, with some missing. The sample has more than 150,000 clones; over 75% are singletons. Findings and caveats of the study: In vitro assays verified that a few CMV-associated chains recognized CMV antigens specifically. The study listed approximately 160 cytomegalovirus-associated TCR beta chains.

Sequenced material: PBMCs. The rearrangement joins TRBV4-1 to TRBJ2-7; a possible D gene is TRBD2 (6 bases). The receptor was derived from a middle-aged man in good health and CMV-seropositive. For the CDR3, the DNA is TGCGCCAGCAGCCACTTAGCGGCCAGCCTACTGTACGAGCAGTACTTC. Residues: CASSHLAASLLYEQYF.